The 2 T cell receptor beta chains below come from one sample, sequenced in a study of blood T cell repertoires in COVID-19. The repertoire was sequenced with immunoSEQ multiplex PCR; TCRdb's copy has only in-frame clones and lacks some. The profile covers roughly 130,000 clones, with roughly three quarters appearing a single time and roughly 5.2% taken by the ten largest. The sequencing input was peripheral blood. Receptors were obtained from a woman aged 70-85 years with COVID-19, enrolled during active disease.

CDR3 residues: CASSLASSGPYNEQFF. The CDR3 nucleotides are TGTGCCAGCAGCTTGGCCTCTAGCGGACCCTACAATGAGCAGTTCTTC. J is TRBJ2-1 and V is TRBV5-5, with TRBD2 matching over 7 bases. Germline V lookup: CDR1 SGHKS, CDR2 YYEKEE (reference sequence). The CDR3 runs 16 residues. V shed 0 bases, J shed 2 bases, and the junction held 5 bases outside the gene matches. The full variable domain, in which reference TRBV5-5 and TRBJ2-1 provide the parts outside the CDR3, is DAGVTQSPTHLIKTRGQQVTLRCSPISGHKSVSWYQQVLGQGPQFIFQYYEKEERGRGNFPDRFSARQFPNYSSELNVNALLLGDSALYLCASSLASSGPYNEQFFGPGTRLTVL.

The J gene is TRBJ1-4, the V gene TRBV7-2; TRBD1 aligns across 7 bases. V lost 4 bases, J lost 3 bases, and 5 bases stayed unmatched. Germline assignment: CDR1 SGHTA and CDR2 FQGNSA. This CDR3 is 15 amino acids long. In DNA form, the CDR3 reads TGTGCCAGCAGCTCGACAGGGTCGGCTAATGAAAAACTGTTTTTT. This encodes CASSSTGSANEKLFF.